These T cell receptor beta chains were read from a single sample in a study of OX40 agonist ivuxolimab in advanced cancers. Profiled with immunoSEQ multiplex PCR; TCRdb holds only in-frame clones, not every one. Among about 110,000 clones listed, around nine tenths were seen once. The sequencing used CD4+ or CD8+ T cells sorted from blood, collected in a trial of the OX40 agonist ivuxolimab. Receptors were obtained from an adult with an advanced solid tumor such as melanoma, head and neck, liver or kidney cancer. Each CDR3 is given with its conserved first and last residue. D genes are given only for firm matches. Some rows have no size entry. The others give once, few or many, or a class for an expanded clone.

.,.,TRBV5-8,TRBJ2-7,TGTGCCAGCAGGCAGGGGCCCGGGGGCGAGCAGTACTTC,CASRQGPGGEQYF
.,.,TRBV4-1,TRBJ2-3,TGCGCCAGCAGCCAACTAGCGCTTAATACGCAGTATTTT,CASSQLALNTQYF
.,.,TRBV6-4,TRBJ2-1,TGTGCCAGCAGTGAAGGCGGGCGCTCCTACAATGAGCAGTTCTTC,CASSEGGRSYNEQFF
.,.,TRBV19,TRBJ2-5,TGTGCCAGTAGTATGATCGACGGACAAGAGACCCAGTACTTC,CASSMIDGQETQYF
TRBD2,once,TRBV7-2,TRBJ2-1,TGTGCCAGCAGGAGAGCGGGGGGCGATCACAATGAGCAGTTCTTC,CASRRAGGDHNEQFF
.,.,TRBV6-1,TRBJ1-2,TGTGCCAGCAGTCGGGACACCCTCTATGGCTACACCTTC,CASSRDTLYGYTF
TRBD1,.,TRBV6-5,TRBJ2-7,TGTGCCAGCAGTCGCTCCGGGACAGATTCCTACGAGCAGTACTTC,CASSRSGTDSYEQYF
TRBD1,once,TRBV2,TRBJ2-2,TGTGCCAGCACGGGACCGGGACAGGGATTCACCGGGGAGCTGTTTTTT,CASTGPGQGFTGELFF
TRBD1,once,TRBV18,TRBJ1-4,TGTGCCAGCTCACCAGGGACAGGGCCTGAAAAACTGTTTTTT,CASSPGTGPEKLFF
.,.,TRBV7-8,TRBJ1-1,TGTGCCAGCAGCTTAGCGGATGGAAACACTGAAGCTTTCTTT,CASSLADGNTEAFF
.,.,TRBV7-8,TRBJ1-2,TGTGCCAGCAGCTTAGGGGGAGGGGACTATGGCTACACCTTC,CASSLGGGDYGYTF
TRBD2,.,TRBV5-4,TRBJ2-2,TGTGCCAGCAGCTCTCAGGGACTAGCGGCCGGGGAGCTGTTTTTT,CASSSQGLAAGELFF
.,.,TRBV9,TRBJ2-1,TGTGCCAGCAGCCCGTCACTTGCCTGGGGGTTGGGGGAGCAGTTCTTC,CASSPSLAWGLGEQFF
.,.,TRBV6-5,TRBJ2-5,TGTGCCAGCAGTTACTCCCGGATCCAAGAGACCCAGTACTTC,CASSYSRIQETQYF
.,.,TRBV18,TRBJ2-5,TGTGCCAGCTCACCACCGAGACTGCAAGAGACCCAGTACTTC,CASSPPRLQETQYF
TRBD2,.,TRBV11-2,TRBJ2-3,TGTGCCAGCAGCTTAGGGGGGGGTCAACGCACAGATACGCAGTATTTT,CASSLGGGQRTDTQYF
TRBD1,.,TRBV7-2,TRBJ1-2,TGTGCCAGCAGCTTAGTGCAGGGGGAGTATGGCTACACCTTC,CASSLVQGEYGYTF
.,.,TRBV6-1,TRBJ1-1,TGTGCCAGCAGAGCAGGGCTAGGGACTGAAGCTTTCTTT,CASRAGLGTEAFF
TRBD1,.,TRBV5-1,TRBJ1-5,TGCGCCAGCAGCCGGACAGGGGGAGACTCGGGACAGCCCCAGCATTTT,CASSRTGGDSGQPQHF
.,.,TRBV5-1,TRBJ2-2,TGCGCCAGCAGCTTGACGACAGGCGCTAACACCGGGGAGCTGTTTTTT,CASSLTTGANTGELFF
.,.,TRBV7-9,TRBJ1-2,TGTGCCAGCAGCTTAGGCGAAGACGGCTACACCTTC,CASSLGEDGYTF
TRBD2,.,TRBV19,TRBJ2-2,TGTGCCAGTAGTAGGGGACTAGCGGGGGGCGCCAACACCGGGGAGCTGTTTTTT,CASSRGLAGGANTGELFF
.,.,TRBV4-3,TRBJ1-6,TGCGCCAGCAGCCAAGGGGGGGTTCCCTATAATTCACCCCTCCACTTT,CASSQGGVPYNSPLHF